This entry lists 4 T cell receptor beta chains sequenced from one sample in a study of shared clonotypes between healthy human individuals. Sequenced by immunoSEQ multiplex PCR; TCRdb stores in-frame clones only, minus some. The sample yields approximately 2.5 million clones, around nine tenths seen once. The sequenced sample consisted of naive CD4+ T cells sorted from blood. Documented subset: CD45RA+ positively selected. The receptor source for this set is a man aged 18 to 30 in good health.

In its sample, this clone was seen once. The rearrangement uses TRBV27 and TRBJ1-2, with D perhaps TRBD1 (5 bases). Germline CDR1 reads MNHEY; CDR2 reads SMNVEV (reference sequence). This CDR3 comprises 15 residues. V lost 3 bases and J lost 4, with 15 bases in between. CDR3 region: CASSFLSGGLYGYTF. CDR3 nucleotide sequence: TGTGCCAGCAGTTTCCTCAGTGGGGGACTCTATGGCTACACCTTC.

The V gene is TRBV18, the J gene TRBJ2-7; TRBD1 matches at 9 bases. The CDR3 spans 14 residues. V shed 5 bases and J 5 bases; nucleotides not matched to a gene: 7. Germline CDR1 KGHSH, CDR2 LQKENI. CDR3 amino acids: CASSELGTGNEQYF. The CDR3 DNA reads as TGTGCCAGCTCAGAACTAGGGACAGGGAACGAGCAGTACTTC.

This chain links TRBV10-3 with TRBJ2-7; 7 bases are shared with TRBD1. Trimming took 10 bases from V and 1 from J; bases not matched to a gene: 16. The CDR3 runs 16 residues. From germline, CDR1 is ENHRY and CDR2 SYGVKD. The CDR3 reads CATQSPTGSGSYEQYF. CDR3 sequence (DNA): TGTGCCACCCAAAGCCCGACAGGGTCGGGGTCCTACGAGCAGTACTTC.

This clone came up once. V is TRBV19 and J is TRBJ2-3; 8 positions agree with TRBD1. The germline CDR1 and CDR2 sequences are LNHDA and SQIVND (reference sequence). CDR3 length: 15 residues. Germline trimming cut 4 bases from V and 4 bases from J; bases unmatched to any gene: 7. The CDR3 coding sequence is TGTGCCAGTAGTACAGGGGGCAATCACGCAGATACGCAGTATTTT. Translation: CASSTGGNHADTQYF.